The 5 T cell receptor beta chains presented below share a single source sample, sequenced in a study of radiation and T cells in renal cell carcinoma. Time point specified: blood 2 weeks post-SBRT. The treatment denotes: 15 Gy SBRT to primary tumor, nephrectomy 4 weeks later. Generated by immunoSEQ multiplex PCR, the TCRdb table keeps only in-frame clones and is missing some. The data show tens of thousands of clones, with 80% seen just once and under 30% held by the top ten. The sequencing used blood, collected from a patient whose treatment included radiotherapy and nephrectomy. These receptors were taken from a woman aged 70 to 79 with renal cell carcinoma.

The rearrangement joins TRBV10-3 to TRBJ2-7; 9 bases align to TRBD1. V gave up 6 bases and J gave up 1 base; unmatched junction bases: 10. The CDR3 loop spans 16 amino acids. From germline, CDR1 is ENHRY and CDR2 SYGVKD. For the CDR3, the DNA is TGTGCCATCAGCGGAGGGGGACAGGGACTTTCCTACGAGCAGTACTTC. As protein: CAISGGGQGLSYEQYF.

This clone showed up just a few times. This sequence joins TRBV19 and TRBJ2-7; D uncertain. The CDR3 has 13 residues. The V end was cut by 3 bases, the J end by 3 bases, with 9 bases between. Germline V lookup: CDR1 LNHDA, CDR2 SQIVND (reference sequence). DNA of the CDR3: TGTGCCAGTAGTATCGGCGGATTCTACGAGCAGTACTTC. Translation: CASSIGGFYEQYF.

This clone was observed a few times. This chain joins TRBV15 and TRBJ2-2; no reliable D call. The V end lost 0 bases, the J end lost 6 bases, and 11 bases lay between the germline ends. The germline V gene encodes CDR1 LNHNV and CDR2 YYDKDF (reference sequence). CDR3 length: 15 residues. The CDR3 protein is CATSRDKGSPGELFF. The CDR3 DNA reads as TGTGCCACCAGCAGAGATAAAGGGTCACCCGGGGAGCTGTTTTTT.

The table lists this clone with a few counts. This rearrangement joins TRBV4-1 to TRBJ2-7; TRBD2 matches at 7 bases. The trim removed 4 bases at V and 3 bases at J, leaving 9 bases unmatched. CDR1 and CDR2 from the germline V gene are MGHRA and YSYEKL. This CDR3 has 15 amino acids. The DNA for the CDR3 is TGCGCCAGCAGCCGAGAAGCGGGACTTAACTACGAGCAGTACTTC. It encodes CASSREAGLNYEQYF.

This chain links TRBV5-1 with TRBJ2-7, with D perhaps matching TRBD2 (6 bases). The CDR3 is made up of 14 amino acids. Germline CDR1 and CDR2: SGHRS and YFSETQ. V dropped 3 bases and J dropped 3 bases, with 13 bases sitting between them. DNA for the CDR3: TGCGCCAGCAGCTCAACCGGGAGATTCTACGAGCAGTACTTC. The encoded protein is CASSSTGRFYEQYF. The full variable domain, in which reference TRBV5-1 and TRBJ2-7 provide the parts outside the CDR3, is KAGVTQTPRYLIKTRGQQVTLSCSPISGHRSVSWYQQTPGQGLQFLFEYFSETQRNKGNFPGRFSGRQFSNSRSEMNVSTLELGDSALYLCASSSTGRFYEQYFGPGTRLTVT.